This T cell receptor beta chain is from a study of blood T cell repertoires in COVID-19. Sequencing used immunoSEQ multiplex PCR; TCRdb keeps in-frame clones, though not all of them. The sample lists approximately 400,000 clones, about 80% seen once, with more than 0.95% in the top ten. The receptor's source is a human donor with acute or convalescent COVID-19. The donor label of this sample is uncertain. The sequencing input was peripheral blood.

CDR3 in DNA: TGTGCCAGCAGTCTAGAAGGGGACACTGAAGCTTTCTTT. Amino acid sequence: CASSLEGDTEAFF. The chain couples TRBV2 to TRBJ1-1; possible D gene TRBD1, 5 bases. The CDR3 loop spans 13 amino acids. CDR1 and CDR2 (germline): SNHLY, FYNNEI. Trimming shortened V by 5 bases and J by 3 bases, and 10 bases separated the two germline ends.